A single sample is the source of the 20 T cell receptor beta chains below, sequenced in a study of CD8+ T cells in alopecia areata. After isolation, RNA underwent reverse transcription to generate cDNA as the sequencing template. Clones were sequenced by immunoSEQ multiplex PCR, and TCRdb holds only the in-frame ones, with some missing. The sample lists 150,000 to 250,000 clones; 55% to 70% were seen once. The treatment is: oral pan-JAK inhibitor, 5-10 mg twice daily. The source was CD4+ T cells sorted from blood, collected at week 4, from a patient treated with tofacitinib. The receptors were gathered from a human donor with alopecia areata.

The CDR3 is CASSPVSANTDTQYF. CDR3 DNA: TGTGCCAGCAGTCCCGTTTCAGCGAACACAGATACGCAGTATTTT. This chain uses TRBV2 with TRBJ2-3; no definite D call. The CDR3 spans 15 residues. Germline CDR1 SNHLY, CDR2 FYNNEI. The V end lost 5 bases, the J end lost 2 bases, and 14 bases lay between the germline ends.

The chain recombines TRBV5-6 with TRBJ1-6; tentative D call: TRBD1 (6 bases). Trimming took 3 bases from V and 8 from J, leaving 12 bases between them. Germline CDR1 and CDR2: SGHDT and YYEEEE. The CDR3 consists of 14 residues. The CDR3 DNA sequence: TGTGCCAGCAGCTCCAGGGGTGAGGATTCACCCCTCCACTTT. Protein product: CASSSRGEDSPLHF. Using reference TRBV5-6 and TRBJ1-6 for the parts outside the CDR3, the full variable domain is DAGVTQSPTHLIKTRGQQVTLRCSPKSGHDTVSWYQQALGQGPQFIFQYYEEEERQRGNFPDRFSGHQFPNYSSELNVNALLLGDSALYLCASSSRGEDSPLHFGNGTRLTVT.

The chain is built from TRBV7-9 and TRBJ2-7; 10 nucleotides align to TRBD1. Germline V gives CDR1 SEHNR, CDR2 FQNEAQ (reference sequence). This CDR3 is built from 15 residues. J was trimmed by 5 bases and V by 5 bases; bases with no gene match: 9. CDR3 bases: TGTGCCAGCAGCCCACCCGGGACAGGGGTGGACGAGCAGTACTTC. Amino acids: CASSPPGTGVDEQYF.

The V and J genes are TRBV18 and TRBJ2-1; possible D gene TRBD2, 7 bases. Trimming cost V 3 bases and J 3 bases, with 15 bases left between them. The CDR3 totals 16 residues. Germline V lookup: CDR1 KGHSH, CDR2 LQKENI. The CDR3 region is CASSPDEGGVYNEQFF. The CDR3 DNA is TGTGCCAGCTCACCCGACGAGGGGGGGGTCTACAATGAGCAGTTCTTC.

The rearrangement uses TRBV29-1 and TRBJ2-2, with 9 nucleotides matching TRBD1. The germline CDR1 and CDR2 sequences are SQVTM and ANQGSEA. The CDR3 sequence is 15 residues long. The V gene end was trimmed by 1 base and the J gene end by 5 bases; junction bases not matched to a gene: 5. DNA for the CDR3: TGCAGCGTTGAAGGGGGACAGGGCCGGACCGGGGAGCTGTTTTTT. Translating it yields CSVEGGQGRTGELFF.

This chain uses TRBV11-2 with TRBJ2-7; 10 positions agree with TRBD1. Germline trimming cut 5 bases from V and 5 bases from J; bases unmatched to any gene: 6. The CDR3 is 14 amino acids. Germline CDR1 and CDR2: SGHAT and FQNNGV. The CDR3 nucleotides are TGTGCCAGCAGCCCTACGACAGGGGGCCACGAGCAGTACTTC. Residues: CASSPTTGGHEQYF.

V usage is TRBV29-1 and J usage is TRBJ2-3; weak D call: TRBD2 (5 bases). Germline CDR1 SQVTM, CDR2 ANQGSEA. The CDR3 spans 11 residues. V gave up 7 bases and J gave up 5 bases, with 10 bases separating them. CDR3 DNA sequence: TGCAGCGGGTCACGGGAAGATACGCAGTATTTT. It is translated as CSGSREDTQYF.

The CDR3 sequence: CACDPGQGAHVSFSGANVLTF. CDR3 DNA sequence: TGTGCCTGTGATCCGGGACAGGGGGCCCACGTTTCCTTCTCTGGGGCCAACGTCCTGACTTTC. The V call is TRBV30, the J call TRBJ2-6; 12 positions match TRBD1. Germline CDR1 GTSNPN, CDR2 SVGIG (reference sequence). V shed 6 bases and J 0 bases; nucleotides not matched to a gene: 18. This CDR3 has 21 amino acids.

The chain couples TRBV19 to TRBJ1-6, with 8 bases fitting TRBD1. Losses at the gene ends were 6 bases for V and 9 bases for J; bases not matched to a gene: 4. CDR1 and CDR2 (germline): LNHDA, SQIVND (reference sequence). The CDR3 runs 13 residues. Here the CDR3 DNA reads TGTGCCAGTAGGGACAGGGAGACTTCACCCCTCCACTTT. Translating it yields CASRDRETSPLHF.

This clone was recorded a few times. The V gene is TRBV2, the J gene TRBJ2-7; D is undetermined. The V gene lost 1 base and the J gene lost 3 bases, with 1 base spanning the gap. The V gene's germline CDR1 is SNHLY and CDR2 FYNNEI. This CDR3 has 11 residues. The CDR3 DNA sequence: TGTGCCAGCAGTGAAGACTACGAGCAGTACTTC. This translates into CASSEDYEQYF.

This clone was counted only a few times. The chain is built from TRBV7-2 and TRBJ2-6; 8 positions agree with TRBD1. J gave up 1 base and V 5 bases, and 13 bases lay outside the gene matches. CDR1 is SGHTA, CDR2 FQGNSA, per germline. The CDR3 is made up of 19 amino acids. CDR3 in amino acids: CASSVLRQGPGSGANVLTF. The CDR3 DNA reads TGTGCCAGCAGCGTACTTCGACAGGGGCCGGGATCTGGGGCCAACGTCCTGACTTTC.

This chain joins TRBV5-1 and TRBJ2-6; 9 positions agree with TRBD1. This CDR3 is built from 17 residues. Trimming took 4 bases from V and 1 from J; bases not matched to a gene: 6. The germline gives CDR1 SGHRS, CDR2 YFSETQ. The CDR3 DNA follows: TGCGCCAGCAGCCCCCGGGACAGGGCATCTGGGGCCAACGTCCTGACTTTC. It yields the protein CASSPRDRASGANVLTF.

Here the CDR3 reads CSVEVGGIEMPYGYTF. The DNA for the CDR3 is TGCAGCGTTGAAGTGGGGGGGATCGAAATGCCTTATGGCTACACCTTC. This sequence joins TRBV29-1 and TRBJ1-2; D possibly corresponds to TRBD1 (5 bases). V was clipped by 1 base and J by 5 bases, with 20 bases between them. Germline V gives CDR1 SQVTM, CDR2 ANQGSEA. This CDR3 has 16 amino acids.

The chain uses TRBV9 and TRBJ1-2; unclear D gene. The CDR3 consists of 13 residues. The V and J ends lost 4 bases and 10 bases respectively, with 17 bases between them. Germline CDR1 reads SGDLS; CDR2 reads YYNGEE. The CDR3 DNA sequence: TGTGCCAGCAGCTTCGGACTGCTGAGAGACTACACCTTC. The encoded protein is CASSFGLLRDYTF.

The chain has TRBV5-1 and TRBJ2-5; D gene ambiguous. Germline V gene data show CDR1 as SGHRS and CDR2 as YFSETQ. Between the trimmed V and J ends, which lost 2 bases and 2 bases, there was a span of 13 bases. This CDR3 has 15 amino acids. CDR3 amino acids: CASSFTNGPQETQYF. In nucleotides, the CDR3 is TGCGCCAGCAGCTTCACCAATGGGCCTCAAGAGACCCAGTACTTC.

This clone was recorded a few times. The genes are TRBV7-9 and TRBJ2-5; D not resolved. The V end lost 1 base, the J end lost 3 bases, and 6 bases lay between the germline ends. The CDR3 contains 13 residues. CDR1 is SEHNR, CDR2 FQNEAQ, per germline (reference sequence). CDR3 region: CASSLDAEETQYF. CDR3 DNA sequence: TGTGCCAGCAGCTTAGACGCCGAAGAGACCCAGTACTTC. Looking up the rest from reference TRBV7-9 and TRBJ2-5 gives the full variable domain: DTGVSQNPRHKITKRGQNVTFRCDPISEHNRLYWYRQTLGQGPEFLTYFQNEAQLEKSRLLSDRFSAERPKGSFSTLEIQRTEQGDSAMYLCASSLDAEETQYFGPGTRLLVL.

The gene calls are TRBV5-1 and TRBJ1-1, with 7 nucleotides matching TRBD1. Trimming removed 4 bases from V and 5 bases from J; junction bases left unmatched: 11. The CDR3 is 15 residues long. CDR1 and CDR2 (germline): SGHRS, YFSETQ. CDR3 sequence: CASSGTVSSGTEAFF. The CDR3 DNA sequence: TGCGCCAGCAGCGGGACAGTTAGTTCGGGGACTGAAGCTTTCTTT. Based on the CDR3 plus reference TRBV5-1 and TRBJ1-1, the full variable domain is KAGVTQTPRYLIKTRGQQVTLSCSPISGHRSVSWYQQTPGQGLQFLFEYFSETQRNKGNFPGRFSGRQFSNSRSEMNVSTLELGDSALYLCASSGTVSSGTEAFFGQGTRLTVV.

This chain links TRBV30 with TRBJ1-5; D is perhaps TRBD1 (5 bases). This CDR3 is 13 amino acids long. Trimming pared 4 bases from V and 0 bases from J, leaving 7 bases between. Germline CDR1 and CDR2: GTSNPN and SVGIG (reference sequence). The CDR3 loop reads CAWTGYSNQPQHF. CDR3 bases: TGTGCCTGGACAGGGTATAGCAATCAGCCCCAGCATTTT. The full variable domain, completed using reference TRBV30 and TRBJ1-5, is SQTIHQWPATLVQPVGSPLSLECTVEGTSNPNLYWYRQAAGRGLQLLFYSVGIGQISSEVPQNLSASRPQDRQFILSSKKLLLSDSGFYLCAWTGYSNQPQHFGDGTRLSIL.

V gene TRBV6-1 combines with J gene TRBJ1-4, with TRBD1 identical over 7 bases. Trimming at V came to 2 bases and at J to 7 bases, leaving 7 bases not matched to a gene. Germline assignment: CDR1 MNHNS and CDR2 SASEGT. The CDR3 totals 15 residues. The CDR3 loop reads CASSEQGGRSEKLFF. Written as DNA, the CDR3 is TGTGCCAGCAGTGAACAGGGGGGAAGAAGTGAAAAACTGTTTTTT.

The gene calls are TRBV29-1 and TRBJ1-1; D is uncertain. Germline V CDR1 and CDR2: SQVTM, ANQGSEA. Trimming stripped 6 bases from V and 6 bases from J, with 23 bases between. The CDR3 extends over 15 amino acids. CDR3 loop: CSVGSESRLRAEAFF. CDR3 in DNA: TGCAGCGTAGGGTCGGAGTCCCGTCTAAGGGCTGAAGCTTTCTTT.